The 24 T cell receptor beta chains given below trace back to one sample, sequenced in a study of T cell responses to AZD1222 COVID-19 vaccine. Clones were read by immunoSEQ multiplex PCR, and TCRdb kept only the in-frame ones, dropping some. The sample includes approximately 180,000 clones, 85% to 90% of them seen just once. Sequences were derived from peripheral blood, sampled 28 days after the second dose of the MenACWY control vaccine. All receptors come from an adult who received the MenACWY meningococcal vaccine as a control.

This chain uses TRBV5-1 with TRBJ2-2; D unclear. The length of the CDR3 is 13 residues. Per the germline V gene, CDR1 is SGHRS and CDR2 is YFSETQ. The germline V and J ends were trimmed by 0 bases and 7 bases, with 7 bases remaining between them. The CDR3 reads CASSLDSVGELFF. In DNA form, the CDR3 reads TGCGCCAGCAGCTTGGATAGTGTCGGGGAGCTGTTTTTT.

This clone appeared once. One junction end does not reproduce the germline sequence, and a read error may be involved. The chain joins TRBV5-5 to TRBJ1-6, with 8 bases aligning to TRBD1. Germline CDR1 and CDR2: SGHKS and YYEKEE (reference sequence). This CDR3 has 16 amino acids. The CDR3 DNA sequence: TGTGCCAGCAGTTTGGGCCCGGACAGGGAGAATTCACCCCTCCACTTT. Protein product: CASSLGPDRENSPLHF.

The chain joins TRBV2 to TRBJ1-2; 9 nucleotides match TRBD1. After removal of 5 bases from V and 7 bases from J, the junction contained 2 bases not matched to a gene. This CDR3 has 12 residues. Per germline, CDR1 SNHLY and CDR2 FYNNEI. This chain's CDR3 is CASSRTGAGYTF. CDR3 coding DNA: TGTGCCAGCAGTCGGACAGGGGCTGGCTACACCTTC.

V gene TRBV18 combines with J gene TRBJ1-2, with D possibly TRBD1 on 5 matching bases. Germline-derived CDR1 and CDR2 are KGHSH and LQKENI. CDR3 length: 14 residues. V was trimmed by 2 bases and J by 7 bases, leaving 14 bases between them. CDR3 DNA: TGTGCCAGCTCACCAACTGACAGAACGGGTGGCTACACCTTC. The encoded protein is CASSPTDRTGGYTF. Supplemented by reference TRBV18 and TRBJ1-2, the full variable domain reads NAGVMQNPRHLVRRRGQEARLRCSPMKGHSHVYWYRQLPEEGLKFMVYLQKENIIDESGMPKERFSAEFPKEGPSILRIQQVVRGDSAAYFCASSPTDRTGGYTFGSGTRLTVV.

V usage is TRBV7-8 and J usage is TRBJ2-6, with D tentatively TRBD1 (6 bases). V lost 1 base and J lost 9, with 13 bases in between. The CDR3 loop spans 15 amino acids. From germline, CDR1 is SGHVS and CDR2 FQNEAQ. Here the CDR3 reads CASSLVTGWDNVLTF. The CDR3 DNA follows: TGTGCCAGCAGCTTAGTTACAGGGTGGGACAACGTCCTGACTTTC.

This chain connects TRBV6-5 to TRBJ2-7, with TRBD1 matching 8 bases. With V trimmed by 0 bases and J by 2 bases, 3 bases remained unmatched. From germline, CDR1 is MNHEY and CDR2 SVGAGI. The CDR3 contains 15 residues. The CDR3 reads CASSYSGQVTYEQYF. CDR3 nucleotide sequence: TGTGCCAGCAGTTACTCGGGACAGGTGACCTACGAGCAGTACTTC.

The V call is TRBV7-9, the J call TRBJ1-5; TRBD1 might be the D (5 bases). The CDR3 is 13 amino acids. Trimming removed 7 bases from V and 5 bases from J, with 12 bases in between. Germline lookup yields CDR1 SEHNR and CDR2 FQNEAQ (reference sequence). The DNA of the CDR3 is TGTGCCAGCAATAGGGACCGAGATCAGCCCCAGCATTTT. It specifies CASNRDRDQPQHF.

This clone was detected only once. This sequence joins TRBV28 and TRBJ1-1; no clear D gene. This CDR3 has 15 residues. The V gene lost 2 bases and the J gene lost 0 bases, with 10 bases spanning the gap. Germline V CDR1 and CDR2: MDHEN, SYDVKM. The CDR3 sequence: CASSLTAILNTEAFF. In DNA form, the CDR3 reads TGTGCCAGCAGTTTAACGGCGATCTTGAACACTGAAGCTTTCTTT. Looking up the rest from reference TRBV28 and TRBJ1-1 gives the full variable domain: DVKVTQSSRYLVKRTGEKVFLECVQDMDHENMFWYRQDPGLGLRLIYFSYDVKMKEKGDIPEGYSVSREKKERFSLILESASTNQTSMYLCASSLTAILNTEAFFGQGTRLTVV.

The CDR3 reads CSDERTDYEQYF. CDR3 DNA sequence: TGCAGCGACGAAAGGACGGATTACGAGCAGTACTTC. The chain has TRBV29-1 and TRBJ2-7; D ambiguous. The V end lost 7 bases, the J end lost 4 bases, and 14 bases lay between the germline ends. The V gene's germline CDR1 is SQVTM and CDR2 ANQGSEA. The CDR3 is made up of 12 amino acids.

The J gene is TRBJ2-1, the V gene TRBV9; TRBD2 matches 8 bases. Germline V CDR1 and CDR2: SGDLS, YYNGEE. Trimming removed 0 bases from V and 2 bases from J; junction bases left unmatched: 4. This CDR3 region has 16 residues. This chain's CDR3 is CASSVEGLGAYNEQFF. The CDR3 nucleotides are TGTGCCAGCAGCGTAGAGGGACTAGGGGCCTACAATGAGCAGTTCTTC.

V and J are TRBV7-8 and TRBJ2-2; tentatively, D is TRBD2 (6 bases). Germline V lookup: CDR1 SGHVS, CDR2 FQNEAQ. The CDR3 spans 15 residues. The V end was cut by 1 base, the J end by 7 bases, with 13 bases between. DNA of the CDR3: TGTGCCAGCAGCTTAGTCGGAGGGATCGGCGGGGAGCTGTTTTTT. Amino acid sequence: CASSLVGGIGGELFF.

The chain has TRBV9 and TRBJ1-2, with D unresolved. Trimming stripped 0 bases from V and 0 bases from J, with 15 bases between. Germline CDR1 reads SGDLS; CDR2 reads YYNGEE. CDR3 length: 17 amino acids. This CDR3 is CASSVDRPGISNYGYTF. The CDR3 coding sequence is TGTGCCAGCAGCGTAGATCGTCCGGGGATTTCTAACTATGGCTACACCTTC.

This chain uses TRBV12-3 or TRBV12-4 with TRBJ2-1; no clear D gene. There are 13 residues in the CDR3. Trimming shortened V by 1 base and J by 12 bases, and 13 bases separated the two germline ends. CDR3 sequence (DNA): TGTGCCAGCAGTTTAGTTCCAACCCCCTCGCAGTTCTTC. Translated: CASSLVPTPSQFF.

The V call is TRBV9, the J call TRBJ2-5, with 9 bases lining up with TRBD2. The CDR3 has 16 amino acids. With 0 bases clipped from V and 4 bases from J, the junction kept 7 bases outside the gene matches. The V gene's germline CDR1 is SGDLS and CDR2 YYNGEE. CDR3 bases: TGTGCCAGCAGCGTAGGTAGTAGCGGGAGTTCAGAGACCCAGTACTTC. It specifies CASSVGSSGSSETQYF.

The chain links TRBV6-5 to TRBJ2-1; 7 bases match TRBD1. CDR3 length: 13 residues. Germline values: CDR1 MNHEY, CDR2 SVGAGI. The ends lost 6 bases at V and 8 bases at J; junction bases unmatched: 7. The CDR3 is CASRHRGNHEQFF. The DNA for the CDR3 is TGTGCCAGCAGACACAGGGGAAATCATGAGCAGTTCTTC.

The rearrangement links TRBV4-3 to TRBJ1-4, with D unresolved. This CDR3 is 16 amino acids long. The V gene's germline CDR1 is LGHNA and CDR2 YSLEER. Trimming pared 1 base from V and 0 bases from J, leaving 9 bases between. CDR3 sequence reads: CASSQGGPATNEKLFF. The DNA of the CDR3 is TGCGCCAGCAGCCAAGGTGGGCCTGCAACTAATGAAAAACTGTTTTTT.

The chain has TRBV9 and TRBJ2-2, with 7 bases aligning to TRBD2. Germline CDR1 reads SGDLS; CDR2 reads YYNGEE. The length of the CDR3 is 15 residues. J lost 6 bases, V lost 1 base, and 6 bases had no gene match. CDR3 sequence (DNA): TGTGCCAGCAGCGTAATCAGCGGGAATGCCGGGGAGCTGTTTTTT. Translation: CASSVISGNAGELFF.

This chain uses TRBV5-6 with TRBJ2-6, with D unclear. This CDR3 is built from 15 residues. Looked up from germline, CDR1 is SGHDT and CDR2 is YYEEEE. With 5 bases removed from V and 0 bases from J, the gap between germline ends came to 9 bases. The CDR3 spells CASSPEFSGANVLTF. DNA for the CDR3: TGTGCCAGCAGTCCAGAGTTCTCTGGGGCCAACGTCCTGACTTTC.

The chain links TRBV4-3 to TRBJ2-1, with 8 nucleotides matching TRBD2. Germline trimming cut 1 base from V and 6 bases from J; bases unmatched to any gene: 14. The length of the CDR3 is 18 residues. Germline V CDR1 and CDR2: LGHNA, YSLEER. The CDR3 is CASSQVVSGTYRSNEQFF. The CDR3, as DNA: TGCGCCAGCAGCCAAGTGGTTAGCGGGACCTATAGATCCAATGAGCAGTTCTTC.

The chain combines TRBV30 with TRBJ2-3; TRBD2 matches 10 bases. Germline lookup yields CDR1 GTSNPN and CDR2 SVGIG (reference sequence). This CDR3 is built from 17 residues. V shed 2 bases and J 1 base; nucleotides not matched to a gene: 9. The CDR3 spells CAWSSGAGLAGTDTQYF. The DNA for the CDR3 is TGTGCCTGGAGTTCGGGTGCCGGACTAGCGGGCACAGATACGCAGTATTTT.

The count of this clone is one. The gene calls are TRBV5-8 and TRBJ2-7, with a tentative D call TRBD1 (7 bases). The germline V and J ends were trimmed by 2 bases and 12 bases, with 15 bases remaining between them. Germline V gene sequence: CDR1 SGHTS, CDR2 YDEGEE. There are 12 residues in the CDR3. The DNA of the CDR3 is TGTGCCAGCAGCTTAGTCGCGGGACAGCGGTACTTC. This codes for CASSLVAGQRYF.

V and J are TRBV6-5 and TRBJ2-2, with D perhaps assigned TRBD1 or TRBD2 (5 bases each). Germline assignment: CDR1 MNHEY and CDR2 SVGAGI. The CDR3 is made up of 15 amino acids. Trimming took 5 bases from V and 1 from J, leaving 11 bases between them. Here the CDR3 DNA reads TGTGCCAGCAGTCAATGGGACGGGAACACCGGGGAGCTGTTTTTT. Its translation is CASSQWDGNTGELFF.

This chain uses TRBV18 with TRBJ1-1, with D tentatively TRBD1 (5 bases). CDR1 and CDR2 from the germline V gene are KGHSH and LQKENI. V gave up 4 bases and J gave up 6 bases, with 9 bases separating them. This CDR3 has 12 amino acids. CDR3 DNA sequence: TGTGCCAGCTCACGACAGAGCTCTGAAGCTTTCTTT. Its translation: CASSRQSSEAFF.

V gene TRBV30 combines with J gene TRBJ2-3, with a weak D call TRBD1 (6 bases). Trimming removed 4 bases from V and 5 bases from J, with 13 bases in between. CDR3 size: 13 residues. The germline CDR1 and CDR2 sequences are GTSNPN and SVGIG (reference sequence). CDR3 residues: CAWTGQWGDTQYF. The CDR3 DNA reads as TGTGCCTGGACCGGACAGTGGGGAGATACGCAGTATTTT.